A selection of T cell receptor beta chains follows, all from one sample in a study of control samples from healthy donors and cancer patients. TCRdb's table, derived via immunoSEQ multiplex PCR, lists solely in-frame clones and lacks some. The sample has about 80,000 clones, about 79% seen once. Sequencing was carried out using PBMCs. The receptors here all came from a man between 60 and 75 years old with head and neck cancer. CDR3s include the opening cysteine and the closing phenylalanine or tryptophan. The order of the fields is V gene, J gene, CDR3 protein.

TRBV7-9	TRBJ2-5	CASLQSGGWETQYF
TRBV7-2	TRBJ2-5	CASSVRSQETQYF
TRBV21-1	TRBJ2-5	CASSKGPKETQYF
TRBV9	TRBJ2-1	CASSASGTSYEQFF
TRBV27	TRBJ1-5	CASSLVGQGEQHF
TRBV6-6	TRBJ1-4	CASRMGGGEKLFF
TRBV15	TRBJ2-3	CATSLRQGGSDTQYF
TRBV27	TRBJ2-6	CASSLRFRAGANVLTF
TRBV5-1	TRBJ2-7	CASSLTAMEREGLGEQYF
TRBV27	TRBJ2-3	CASSHGPNYSTDTQYF
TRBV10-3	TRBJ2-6	CAISGQGVTGANVLTF
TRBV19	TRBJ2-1	CASSIFGGHYNEQFF
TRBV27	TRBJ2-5	CASSLFGLQETQYF
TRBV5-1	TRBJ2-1	CASSLASEQFF
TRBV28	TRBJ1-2	CASSPRGQGAYGYTF
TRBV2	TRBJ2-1	CATRGTSGRASISYNEQFF
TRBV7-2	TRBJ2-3	CASSLRGAVRTDTQYF
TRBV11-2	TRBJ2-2	CASSLFLSPRNTGELFF
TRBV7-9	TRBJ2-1	CASSLTGPGDNEQFF
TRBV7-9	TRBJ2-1	CASSEGSYNEQFF
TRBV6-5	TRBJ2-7	CASSYDGRGYEQYF
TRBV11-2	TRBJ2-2	CASNLVAGITGELFF
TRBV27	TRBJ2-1	CASSRRGLYEQFF
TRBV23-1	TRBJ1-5	CASTYRAPRSRPQHF
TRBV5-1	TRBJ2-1	CASSVASSGAYNEQFF
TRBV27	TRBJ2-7	CASSILAGGYEQYF
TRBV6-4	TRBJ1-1	CASSPNPGRITEAFF
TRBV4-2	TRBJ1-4	CASSQPVDSYNEKLFF
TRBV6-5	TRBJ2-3	CASSQDRDILYTQYF
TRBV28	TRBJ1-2	CASSFTEGTGGGYTF
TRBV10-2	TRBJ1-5	CASSESKGPRDQPQHF
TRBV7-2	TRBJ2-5	CASSFRLGFQETQYF
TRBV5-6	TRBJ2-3	CASNGGGGRADTQYF
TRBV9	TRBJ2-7	CASSAGDSRYEQYF
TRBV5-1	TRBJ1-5	CASSLGPGDQPQHF
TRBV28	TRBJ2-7	CASRPAGSRDYEQYF
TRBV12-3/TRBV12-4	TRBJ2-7	CASSLGTGNQYF
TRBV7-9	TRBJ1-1	CASSLGIGDEAFF
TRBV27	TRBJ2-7	CASSLKRDRYEQYF
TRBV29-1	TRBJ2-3	CSVDPGRGGDTQYF
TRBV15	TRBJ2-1	CATSGAGGGSYNEQFF
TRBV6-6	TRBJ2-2	CASSLANLGELFF
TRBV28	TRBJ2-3	CASSPGLPDTQYF
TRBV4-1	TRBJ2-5	CASSLLAEETQYF
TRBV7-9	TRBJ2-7	CASSSAGVHEQYF
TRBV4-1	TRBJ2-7	CASSDFYEQYF
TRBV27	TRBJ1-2	CASSPQGGYGYTF
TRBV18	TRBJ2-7	CASSPLDRSSYEQYF
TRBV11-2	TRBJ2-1	CASSSGLNNEQFF
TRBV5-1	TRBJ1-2	CASSLAGTGPGYTF
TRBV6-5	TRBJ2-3	CASSHGVTQYF
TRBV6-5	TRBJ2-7	CASTSPPDEQYF